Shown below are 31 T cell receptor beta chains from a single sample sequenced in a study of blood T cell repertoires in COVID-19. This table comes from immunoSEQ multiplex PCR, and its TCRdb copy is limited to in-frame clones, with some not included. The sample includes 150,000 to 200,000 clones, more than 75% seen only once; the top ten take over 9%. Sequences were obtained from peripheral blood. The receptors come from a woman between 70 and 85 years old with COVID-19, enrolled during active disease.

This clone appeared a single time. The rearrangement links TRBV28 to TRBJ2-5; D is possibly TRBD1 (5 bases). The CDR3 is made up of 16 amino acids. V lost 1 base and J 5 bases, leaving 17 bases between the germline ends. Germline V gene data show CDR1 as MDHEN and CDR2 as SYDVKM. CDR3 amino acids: CASSLSQAVGEETQYF. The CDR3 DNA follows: TGTGCCAGCAGTTTATCACAGGCGGTAGGCGAGGAGACCCAGTACTTC.

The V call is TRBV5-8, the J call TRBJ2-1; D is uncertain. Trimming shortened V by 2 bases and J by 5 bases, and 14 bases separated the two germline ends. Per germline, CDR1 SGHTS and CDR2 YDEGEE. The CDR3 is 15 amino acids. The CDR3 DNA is TGTGCCAGCAGCTTCTCAGGTCAGGATGACAATGAGCAGTTCTTC. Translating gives CASSFSGQDDNEQFF.

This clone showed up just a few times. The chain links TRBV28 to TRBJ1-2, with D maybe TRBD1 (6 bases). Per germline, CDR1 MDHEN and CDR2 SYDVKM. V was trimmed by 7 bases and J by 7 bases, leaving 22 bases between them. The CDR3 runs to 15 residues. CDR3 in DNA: TGTGCCAGCATTACCCGAGGGCGTACAGGGATTGGCTACACCTTC. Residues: CASITRGRTGIGYTF.

Written as DNA, the CDR3 is TGTGCCAGCAGTTACGGAGGGACAGGTGGTACTGAGCAGTTCTTC. Amino acids: CASSYGGTGGTEQFF. The V gene is TRBV6-5, the J gene TRBJ2-1, with 8 bases matching TRBD1. The ends lost 2 bases at V and 9 bases at J; junction bases unmatched: 9. The CDR3 is 15 residues long. From germline, CDR1 is MNHEY and CDR2 SVGAGI.

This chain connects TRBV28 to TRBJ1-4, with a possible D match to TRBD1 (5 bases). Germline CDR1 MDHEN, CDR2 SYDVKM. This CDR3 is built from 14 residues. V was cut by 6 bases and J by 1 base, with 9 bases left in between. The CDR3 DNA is TGTGCCAGCAGGGTGGGGGGAACTAATGAAAAACTGTTTTTT. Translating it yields CASRVGGTNEKLFF.

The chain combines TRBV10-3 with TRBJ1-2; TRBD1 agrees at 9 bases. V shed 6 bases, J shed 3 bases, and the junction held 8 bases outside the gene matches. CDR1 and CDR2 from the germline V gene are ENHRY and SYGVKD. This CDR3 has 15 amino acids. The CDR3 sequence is CAISQPGQGHYGYTF. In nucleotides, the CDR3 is TGTGCCATCAGCCAACCGGGACAGGGTCACTATGGCTACACCTTC.

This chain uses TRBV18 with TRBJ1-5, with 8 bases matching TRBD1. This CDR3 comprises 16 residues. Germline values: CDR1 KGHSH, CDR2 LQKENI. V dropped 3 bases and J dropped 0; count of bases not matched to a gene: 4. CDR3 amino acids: CASSPGTGNSNQPQHF. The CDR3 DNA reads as TGTGCCAGCTCACCTGGGACAGGAAATAGCAATCAGCCCCAGCATTTT. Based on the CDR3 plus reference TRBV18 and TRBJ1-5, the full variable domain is NAGVMQNPRHLVRRRGQEARLRCSPMKGHSHVYWYRQLPEEGLKFMVYLQKENIIDESGMPKERFSAEFPKEGPSILRIQQVVRGDSAAYFCASSPGTGNSNQPQHFGDGTRLSIL.

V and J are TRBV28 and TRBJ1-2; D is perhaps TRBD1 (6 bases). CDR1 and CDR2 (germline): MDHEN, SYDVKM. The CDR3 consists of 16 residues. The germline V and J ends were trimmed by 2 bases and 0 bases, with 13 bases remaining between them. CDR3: CASSLLLQGANYGYTF. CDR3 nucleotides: TGTGCCAGCAGTTTACTATTACAGGGAGCTAACTATGGCTACACCTTC.

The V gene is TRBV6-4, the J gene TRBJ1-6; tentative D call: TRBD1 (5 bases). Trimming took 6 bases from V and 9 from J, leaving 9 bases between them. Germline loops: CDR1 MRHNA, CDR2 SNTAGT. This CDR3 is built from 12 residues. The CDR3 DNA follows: TGTGCCAGCAGCCCCAGGGCTTCACCCCTCCACTTT. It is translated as CASSPRASPLHF.

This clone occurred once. The CDR3 protein is CASRTNNLRNTEAFF. As DNA, the CDR3 is TGTGCCAGCAGAACTAACAACCTAAGGAACACTGAAGCTTTCTTT. The rearrangement uses TRBV7-9 and TRBJ1-1, with D unresolved. This CDR3 has 15 amino acids. V lost 6 bases and J 1 base, leaving 15 bases between the germline ends. The germline V gene encodes CDR1 SEHNR and CDR2 FQNEAQ (reference sequence).

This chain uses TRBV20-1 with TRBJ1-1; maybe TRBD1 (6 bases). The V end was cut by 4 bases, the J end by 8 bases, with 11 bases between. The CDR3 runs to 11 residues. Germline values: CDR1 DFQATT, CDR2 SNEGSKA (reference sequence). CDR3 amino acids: CSAKEGGEAFF. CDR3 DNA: TGCAGTGCTAAAGAGGGGGGGGAAGCTTTCTTT.

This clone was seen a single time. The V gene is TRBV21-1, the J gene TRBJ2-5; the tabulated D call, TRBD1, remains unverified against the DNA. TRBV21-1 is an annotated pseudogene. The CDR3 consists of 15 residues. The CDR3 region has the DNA TGTGCCAGCAGCAAAAGACAGGATCGTGCGGAGACCCAGTACTTC. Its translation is CASSKRQDRAETQYF.

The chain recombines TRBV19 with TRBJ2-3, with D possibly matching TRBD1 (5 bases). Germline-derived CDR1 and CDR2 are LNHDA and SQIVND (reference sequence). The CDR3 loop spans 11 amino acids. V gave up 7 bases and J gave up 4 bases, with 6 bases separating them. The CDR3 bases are TGTGCCAGTACAGGGTCAGATACGCAGTATTTT. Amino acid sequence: CASTGSDTQYF.

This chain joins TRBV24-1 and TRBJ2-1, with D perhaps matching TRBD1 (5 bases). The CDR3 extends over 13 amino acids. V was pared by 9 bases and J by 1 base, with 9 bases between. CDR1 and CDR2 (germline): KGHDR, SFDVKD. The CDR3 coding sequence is TGTGCCACCTCACAGGAGTCCTACAATGAGCAGTTCTTC. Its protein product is CATSQESYNEQFF.

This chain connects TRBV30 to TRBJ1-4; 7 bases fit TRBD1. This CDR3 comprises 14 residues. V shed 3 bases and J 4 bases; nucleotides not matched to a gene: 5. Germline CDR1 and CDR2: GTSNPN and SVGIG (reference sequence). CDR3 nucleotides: TGTGCCTGGAGGAGGGGGCTGGGTAATGAAAAACTGTTTTTT. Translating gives CAWRRGLGNEKLFF.

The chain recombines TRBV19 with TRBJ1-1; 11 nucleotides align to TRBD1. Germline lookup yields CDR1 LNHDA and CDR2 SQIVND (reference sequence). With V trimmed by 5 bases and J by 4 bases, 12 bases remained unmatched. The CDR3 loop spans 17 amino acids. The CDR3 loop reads CASSLTRTGGKGTEAFF. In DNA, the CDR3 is TGTGCCAGTAGTCTTACGCGGACAGGGGGCAAAGGCACTGAAGCTTTCTTT.

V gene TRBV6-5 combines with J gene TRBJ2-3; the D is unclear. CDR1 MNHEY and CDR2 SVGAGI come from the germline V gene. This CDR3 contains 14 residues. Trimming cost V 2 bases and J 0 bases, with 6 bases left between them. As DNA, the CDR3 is TGTGCCAGCAGTTACAGGCGGAGCACAGATACGCAGTATTTT. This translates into CASSYRRSTDTQYF.

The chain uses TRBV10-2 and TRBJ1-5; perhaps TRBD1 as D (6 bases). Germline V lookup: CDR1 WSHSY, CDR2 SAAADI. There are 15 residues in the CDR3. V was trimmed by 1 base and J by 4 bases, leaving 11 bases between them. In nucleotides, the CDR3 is TGCGCCAGCAGTGAGTGGACAGACCCTAATCAGCCCCAGCATTTT. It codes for CASSEWTDPNQPQHF.

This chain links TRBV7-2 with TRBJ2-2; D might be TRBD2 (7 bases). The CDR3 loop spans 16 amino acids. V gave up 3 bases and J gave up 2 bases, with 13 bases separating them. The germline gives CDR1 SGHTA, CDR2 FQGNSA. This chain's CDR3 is CASSFQGGGNTGELFF. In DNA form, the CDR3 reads TGTGCCAGCAGCTTTCAGGGAGGGGGAAACACCGGGGAGCTGTTTTTT.

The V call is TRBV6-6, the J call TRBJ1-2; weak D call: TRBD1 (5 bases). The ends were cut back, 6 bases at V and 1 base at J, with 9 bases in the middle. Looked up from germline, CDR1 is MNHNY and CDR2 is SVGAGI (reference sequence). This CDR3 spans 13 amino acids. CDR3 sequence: CASRMTVNYGYTF. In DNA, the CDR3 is TGTGCCAGCAGAATGACAGTTAACTATGGCTACACCTTC.

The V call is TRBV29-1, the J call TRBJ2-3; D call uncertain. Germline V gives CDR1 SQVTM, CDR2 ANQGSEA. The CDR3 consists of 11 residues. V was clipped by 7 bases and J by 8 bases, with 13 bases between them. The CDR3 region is CSASAMGTQYF. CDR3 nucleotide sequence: TGCAGCGCCAGCGCTATGGGTACGCAGTATTTT.

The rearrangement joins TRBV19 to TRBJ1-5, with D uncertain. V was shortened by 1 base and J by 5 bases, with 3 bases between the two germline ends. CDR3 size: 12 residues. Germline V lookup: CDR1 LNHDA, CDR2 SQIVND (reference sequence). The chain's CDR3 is CASSIGDQPQHF. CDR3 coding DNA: TGTGCCAGTAGTATAGGAGATCAGCCCCAGCATTTT.

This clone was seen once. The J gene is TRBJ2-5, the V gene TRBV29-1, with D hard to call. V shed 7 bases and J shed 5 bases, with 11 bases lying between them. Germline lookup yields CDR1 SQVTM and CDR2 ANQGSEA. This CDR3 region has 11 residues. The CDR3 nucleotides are TGCAGCGGGGGTCCCGGGGAGACCCAGTACTTC. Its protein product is CSGGPGETQYF.

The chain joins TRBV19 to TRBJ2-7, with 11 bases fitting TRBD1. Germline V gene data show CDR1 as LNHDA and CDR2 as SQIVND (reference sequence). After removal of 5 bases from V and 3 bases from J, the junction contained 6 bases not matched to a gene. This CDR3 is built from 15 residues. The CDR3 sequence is CASSSAGTGGYEQYF. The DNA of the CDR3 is TGTGCCAGTAGTTCGGCAGGGACAGGGGGCTACGAGCAGTACTTC.

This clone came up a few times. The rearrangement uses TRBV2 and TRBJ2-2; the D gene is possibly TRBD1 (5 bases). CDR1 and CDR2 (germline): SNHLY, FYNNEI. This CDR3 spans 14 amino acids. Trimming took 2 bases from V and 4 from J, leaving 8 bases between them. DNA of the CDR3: TGTGCCAGCAGTGAACTAGGGGCCACCGGGGAGCTGTTTTTT. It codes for CASSELGATGELFF.

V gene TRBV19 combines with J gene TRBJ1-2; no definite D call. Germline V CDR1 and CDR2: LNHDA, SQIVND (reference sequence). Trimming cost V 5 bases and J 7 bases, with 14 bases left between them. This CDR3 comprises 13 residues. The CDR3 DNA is TGTGCCAGTAGTCCAGAGCTTTCGGGTGGCTACACCTTC. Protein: CASSPELSGGYTF.

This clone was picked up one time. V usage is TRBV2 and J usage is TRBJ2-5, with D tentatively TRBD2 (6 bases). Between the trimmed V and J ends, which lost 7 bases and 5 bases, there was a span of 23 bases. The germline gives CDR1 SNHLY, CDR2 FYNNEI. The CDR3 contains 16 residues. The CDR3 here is CASKSDWTTGGETQYF. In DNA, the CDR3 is TGTGCCAGCAAATCCGACTGGACTACAGGAGGGGAGACCCAGTACTTC.

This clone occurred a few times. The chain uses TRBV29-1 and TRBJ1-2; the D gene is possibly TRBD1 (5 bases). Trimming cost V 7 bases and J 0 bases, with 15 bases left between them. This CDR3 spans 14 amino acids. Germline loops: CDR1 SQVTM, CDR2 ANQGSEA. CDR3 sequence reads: CSAGGGLANYGYTF. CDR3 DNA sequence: TGCAGCGCTGGGGGGGGACTAGCTAACTATGGCTACACCTTC.

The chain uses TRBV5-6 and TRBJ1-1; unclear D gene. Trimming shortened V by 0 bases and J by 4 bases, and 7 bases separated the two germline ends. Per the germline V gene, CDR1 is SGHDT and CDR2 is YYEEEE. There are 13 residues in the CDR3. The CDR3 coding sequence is TGTGCCAGCAGCTTGGGCGGGGTCACTGAAGCTTTCTTT. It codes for CASSLGGVTEAFF.

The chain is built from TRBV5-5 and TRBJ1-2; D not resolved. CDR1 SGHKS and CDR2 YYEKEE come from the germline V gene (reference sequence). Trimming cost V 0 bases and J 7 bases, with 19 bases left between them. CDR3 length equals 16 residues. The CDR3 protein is CASSLAYYPESGGYTF. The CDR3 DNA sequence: TGTGCCAGCAGCTTGGCGTATTATCCGGAGAGTGGTGGCTACACCTTC.

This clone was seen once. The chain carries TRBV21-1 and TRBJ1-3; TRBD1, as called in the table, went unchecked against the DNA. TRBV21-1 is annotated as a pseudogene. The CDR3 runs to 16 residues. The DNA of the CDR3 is TGTGCCAGCAGCAAAGCGATGGGCCTCTCTGGAAACACCATATATTTT. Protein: CASSKAMGLSGNTIYF.